This TCR beta chain came from a study of neurological immune-mediated disorders. General study points: Subjects shared no identical expanded-clone CDR3 amino acid sequences, suggesting private TCR-beta repertoires in all groups.

V was trimmed by 0 bases and J by 4 bases, leaving 13 bases between them. Germline loops: CDR1 SGHRS, CDR2 YFSETQ. The CDR3 runs to 15 residues. The unsorted libraries had their origin in 2 million PBMCs stored at -80 C. In this sample, this clonotype turned up many times. Its target is unknown. With 10-nucleotide random UMIs, 5'RACE was used to make the cDNA. TCRdb re-analysed the 5' RACE reads in MiXCR, keeping a single row per CDR3 protein. The table shows 45,000 to 55,000 distinct CDR3 sequences, with over 3.5% occurring only once. V usage is TRBV5-1 and J usage is TRBJ2-5; D ambiguous. Sequences were obtained from PBMCs. The sequence derives from a man in his sixties with multiple sclerosis. CDR3 nucleotide sequence: TGCGCCAGCAGCTTGGTATCCAGGAGTATAGAGACCCAGTACTTC. This codes for CASSLVSRSIETQYF.